These 23 T cell receptor beta chains share one sample of origin, sequenced in a study of T cells in Graves' hyperthyroidism and ophthalmopathy. From RNA transcripts, TCR beta CDR3 regions were amplified. The HTBI set primed first-round TCR CDR3 RT-PCR. TCRdb independently ran MiXCR on the multiplex PCR reads; one entry per CDR3 protein. The repertoire holds approximately 330,000 distinct CDR3 sequences, roughly 21% seen once, with roughly 52% in the top ten. Sequenced input: blood. The receptors stem from a woman aged 45-65 years with Graves' hyperthyroidism.

This clonotype was seen at least ten times. The rearrangement joins TRBV10-3 to TRBJ2-5; TRBD1 matches 12 bases. The J segment lost 4 bases and the V segment lost 2 bases, leaving 11 bases of the junction unmatched. Germline CDR1 ENHRY, CDR2 SYGVKD. This CDR3 is built from 18 residues. This CDR3 reads CAISERTPGQGAGETQYF. In nucleotides, the CDR3 is TGTGCCATCAGTGAGAGGACACCGGGACAGGGGGCAGGAGAGACCCAGTACTTC.

A remark on this clonotype: A much larger clone lies a single base off, so this may be a read error. V and J are TRBV20-1 and TRBJ1-6; no clear D. Germline CDR1 reads DFQATT; CDR2 reads SNEGSKA (reference sequence). The CDR3 extends over 12 amino acids. This chain's CDR3 is CSAREGNSPPHF. CDR3 sequence (DNA): TGCAGTGCTAGAGAGGGGAATTCACCCCCCCACTTT.

This clonotype occurred many times. J is TRBJ1-5 and V is TRBV5-5, with D perhaps TRBD1 (5 bases). Trimming shortened V by 0 bases and J by 3 bases, and 10 bases separated the two germline ends. The CDR3 runs to 15 residues. The germline gives CDR1 SGHKS, CDR2 YYEKEE (reference sequence). The CDR3 bases are TGTGCCAGCAGCTTGGCCCCGGGGGACAATCAGCCCCAGCATTTT. This codes for CASSLAPGDNQPQHF.

This clonotype was detected a few times. Relative to the germline gene, one junction end is altered; a read error may explain this. V and J are TRBV25-1 and TRBJ1-2; possibly TRBD1 for D (6 bases). Germline V gene data show CDR1 as MGHDK and CDR2 as SYGVNS. The CDR3 contains 16 residues. The CDR3 DNA is TGTGCCAGCAGTCATCTGGGGGAACCAGGGGACTATGGCTACATCTTC. It translates to CASSHLGEPGDYGYIF.

This clonotype was seen only a few times. The chain couples TRBV6-1 to TRBJ2-1; D is unclear. The CDR3 covers 11 residues. Germline CDR1 reads MNHNS; CDR2 reads SASEGT. V was cut by 5 bases and J by 10 bases, with 9 bases left in between. DNA for the CDR3: TGTGCCAGCAGTTCCGCCGGGGAGCAGTTCTTC. This translates into CASSSAGEQFF.

Many counts were recorded for this clonotype. The genes are TRBV30 and TRBJ1-1, with TRBD1 as a possible D gene (5 bases). The germline V gene encodes CDR1 GTSNPN and CDR2 SVGIG (reference sequence). Trimming removed 3 bases at V and 4 bases at J, with 12 bases between. The CDR3 is 13 amino acids. The CDR3 here is CAWSPGWSTEAFF. The CDR3 nucleotides are TGTGCCTGGAGCCCAGGGTGGAGCACTGAAGCTTTCTTT.

This clonotype was counted a single time. The V gene is TRBV6-1, the J gene TRBJ2-5; no reliable D call. Germline V CDR1 and CDR2: MNHNS, SASEGT. Deletions cut 7 bases from V and 1 base from J, with 10 bases between. CDR3 length: 13 residues. This chain's CDR3 is CASTPRFQETQYF. In DNA, the CDR3 is TGTGCCAGCACCCCGAGGTTCCAAGAGACCCAGTACTTC.

This clonotype has just a few counts. V usage is TRBV7-2 and J usage is TRBJ2-7; no firm D call. The CDR3 spans 11 residues. V shed 4 bases and J shed 4 bases, with 5 bases lying between them. Germline V gene lookup returns CDR1 SGHTA and CDR2 FQGNSA. The CDR3, as DNA: TGTGCCAGCAGCTCTATTTACGAGCAGTACTTC. Protein: CASSSIYEQYF.

In its sample, this clonotype was seen many times. V gene TRBV19 combines with J gene TRBJ1-1; D possibly corresponds to TRBD1 (5 bases). V dropped 6 bases and J dropped 2 bases, with 16 bases sitting between them. This CDR3 has 15 residues. CDR1 and CDR2 (germline): LNHDA, SQIVND (reference sequence). The DNA of the CDR3 is TGTGCCAGTAGGCCACACGGGACTCCTAACACTGAAGCTTTCTTT. Translating gives CASRPHGTPNTEAFF. Full variable domain (remainder filled in from reference TRBV19 and TRBJ1-1): DGGITQSPKYLFRKEGQNVTLSCEQNLNHDAMYWYRQDPGQGLRLIYYSQIVNDFQKGDIAEGYSVSREKKESFPLTVTSAQKNPTAFYLCASRPHGTPNTEAFFGQGTRLTVV.

The gene calls are TRBV7-9 and TRBJ1-1, with a tentative D call TRBD1 (6 bases). The CDR3 is 14 amino acids. Germline CDR1 and CDR2: SEHNR and FQNEAQ (reference sequence). V was clipped by 5 bases and J by 3 bases, with 13 bases between them. The CDR3 region is CASSLQGPDTEAFF. The CDR3, as DNA: TGTGCCAGCAGCCTACAGGGCCCGGACACTGAAGCTTTCTTT.

The chain combines TRBV19 with TRBJ1-1; possible D gene TRBD1, 5 bases. Trimming cost V 5 bases and J 10 bases, with 20 bases left between them. The CDR3 spans 14 residues. Looked up from germline, CDR1 is LNHDA and CDR2 is SQIVND (reference sequence). Written as DNA, the CDR3 is TGTGCCAGTAGTCGCCGGGACCTCCCCGGAGGAGCTTTCTTT. It specifies CASSRRDLPGGAFF.

The chain is built from TRBV30 and TRBJ2-5; TRBD2 agrees at 10 bases. Trimming at V came to 0 bases and at J to 2 bases, leaving 9 bases not matched to a gene. CDR1 and CDR2 (germline): GTSNPN, SVGIG (reference sequence). The CDR3 extends over 17 amino acids. The CDR3 loop is CAWSVWSGGAGQETQYF. The CDR3 DNA reads TGTGCCTGGAGTGTTTGGAGCGGGGGGGCCGGGCAAGAGACCCAGTACTTC.

This clonotype was counted between two and nine times. The chain is built from TRBV7-9 and TRBJ1-1; no definite D call. The germline gives CDR1 SEHNR, CDR2 FQNEAQ (reference sequence). This CDR3 has 15 amino acids. V was shortened by 2 bases and J by 6 bases, with 16 bases between the two germline ends. Written as DNA, the CDR3 is TGTGCCAGCAGCTTACGGGAGGTCTCACCAGCTGAAGCTTTCTTT. Translation gives CASSLREVSPAEAFF.

The CDR3 loop is CASSQQVSNQPQHF. CDR3 bases: TGTGCCAGCAGCCAACAGGTTAGCAATCAGCCCCAGCATTTT. V is TRBV3-1 and J is TRBJ1-5; D remains unclear. Germline V gene sequence: CDR1 LGHDT, CDR2 YNNKEL (reference sequence). V dropped 2 bases and J dropped 0 bases, with 5 bases sitting between them. The CDR3 has 14 residues.

The V call is TRBV2, the J call TRBJ1-1; D gene ambiguous. The CDR3 has 16 residues. Germline lookup yields CDR1 SNHLY and CDR2 FYNNEI. Between the trimmed V and J ends, which lost 5 bases and 0 bases, there was a span of 16 bases. The CDR3 sequence is CASSLSGKIMNTEAFF. DNA of the CDR3: TGTGCCAGCAGTTTATCGGGAAAGATTATGAACACTGAAGCTTTCTTT.

This clonotype was observed at least ten times. This rearrangement joins TRBV2 to TRBJ2-6; D remains ambiguous. The germline gives CDR1 SNHLY, CDR2 FYNNEI. The V and J ends lost 11 bases and 0 bases respectively, with 17 bases between them. The CDR3 is 16 amino acids. The CDR3 DNA reads TGTGCCTGCGCCCTAGACCTTTTCTCTGGGGCCAACGTCCTGACTTTC. Amino acids: CACALDLFSGANVLTF. Supplemented by reference TRBV2 and TRBJ2-6, the full variable domain reads EPEVTQTPSHQVTQMGQEVILRCVPISNHLYFYWYRQILGQKVEFLVSFYNNEISEKSEIFDDQFSVERPDGSNFTLKIRSTKLEDSAMYFCACALDLFSGANVLTFGAGSRLTVL.

Only a few counts were recorded for this clonotype. The chain carries TRBV4-1 and TRBJ2-7; 9 positions agree with TRBD1. The CDR3 is 16 amino acids. The germline V gene has CDR1 MGHRA and CDR2 YSYEKL. The J segment lost 5 bases and the V segment lost 2 bases, leaving 10 bases of the junction unmatched. This CDR3 reads CASSQNRGLLMDEQYF. Written as DNA, the CDR3 is TGCGCCAGCAGCCAAAACAGGGGGCTTTTGATGGACGAGCAGTACTTC.

J is TRBJ1-5 and V is TRBV29-1, with 11 bases lining up with TRBD1. CDR1 and CDR2 (germline): SQVTM, ANQGSEA. The CDR3 runs 13 residues. V gave up 6 bases and J gave up 4 bases; unmatched junction bases: 2. CDR3 residues: CSVWDRGNQPQHF. The CDR3 coding sequence is TGCAGCGTCTGGGACAGGGGGAATCAGCCCCAGCATTTT.

This clonotype was seen at least ten times. The rearrangement links TRBV2 to TRBJ1-1; 9 bases map to TRBD1. V lost 6 bases, J lost 4 bases, and 9 bases stayed unmatched. The CDR3 has 15 amino acids. In germline, CDR1 is SNHLY, CDR2 FYNNEI. The CDR3 nucleotides are TGTGCCAGCAGAAGGGACAGGGAGGTGATCACTGAAGCTTTCTTT. It codes for CASRRDREVITEAFF.

This clonotype was detected only a few times. This sequence joins TRBV5-4 and TRBJ2-1; tentative D call: TRBD2 (8 bases). The CDR3 consists of 16 residues. Germline CDR1 reads SGHNT; CDR2 reads YYREEE (reference sequence). V dropped 6 bases and J dropped 4 bases, with 20 bases sitting between them. CDR3 DNA sequence: TGTGCCAGCACAGGACAGGCGGGAGGCTCTTACAATGAGCAGTTCTTC. Translated: CASTGQAGGSYNEQFF.

The V gene is TRBV4-1, the J gene TRBJ2-1; tentatively, D is TRBD1 (5 bases). The V end was cut by 4 bases, the J end by 8 bases, with 12 bases between. The CDR3 has 13 amino acids. Per the germline V gene, CDR1 is MGHRA and CDR2 is YSYEKL. In DNA, the CDR3 is TGCGCCAGCAGCCGCGGTGGGGCGGATGAGCAGTTCTTC. Translated, it gives CASSRGGADEQFF.

This clonotype was observed at least ten times. The rearrangement links TRBV6-1 to TRBJ1-1; 7 bases line up with TRBD1. Trimming at V came to 1 base and at J to 4 bases, leaving 3 bases not matched to a gene. This CDR3 comprises 14 residues. In germline, CDR1 is MNHNS, CDR2 SASEGT. The DNA for the CDR3 is TGTGCCAGCAGTGAAGGGGCAGGGGGCACTGAAGCTTTCTTT. The encoded protein is CASSEGAGGTEAFF.

This clonotype was seen at least ten times. The rearrangement links TRBV7-9 to TRBJ2-7; TRBD1 is a possible D gene (6 bases). Germline lookup yields CDR1 SEHNR and CDR2 FQNEAQ (reference sequence). V was pared by 0 bases and J by 3 bases, with 12 bases between. The CDR3 is 15 residues long. The CDR3 nucleotides are TGTGCCAGCAGCTTAGCGCTCGGACAGTTCTACGAGCAGTACTTC. Translating it yields CASSLALGQFYEQYF.